This TCR beta chain stems from a study of lymphopenia after photon versus proton radiotherapy. Overall study findings and caveats: Relative stability marked proton patients; photon patients lost diversity and naive cells.

Data came from immunoSEQ multiplex PCR; TCRdb stores just in-frame clones and leaves some out. The data contain some 31,000 clones, 84% of them singletons. About this clone: Its antigen is not known.

This receptor was identified in a woman in her seventies with pancreatic cancer. Source: peripheral blood, taken from a patient treated with proton-based radiotherapy.

The CDR3 sequence is CASSRGTDTQYF. For the CDR3, the DNA is TGTGCCAGCAGCCGGGGGACAGATACGCAGTATTTT. V usage is TRBV5-4 and J usage is TRBJ2-3; weak D call: TRBD2 (6 bases). V gave up 4 bases and J gave up 3 bases, with 6 bases separating them. This CDR3 region has 12 residues. Germline V gives CDR1 SGHNT, CDR2 YYREEE (reference sequence).